This T cell receptor (beta chain) was recorded in a study of beta chain features in type 1 diabetes. This clone was detected only a few times. Its antigen is as yet unknown. Every bit of the isolated RNA underwent reverse transcription, so sequencing read expressed TCRB transcripts. Only in-frame clones appear in the TCRdb table, and some are missing; sequencing was by immunoSEQ multiplex PCR. The sample includes some 350,000 clones, approximately 13% of them seen just once. Findings and limits, study-wide: Because the template was cDNA, high-expressing cells might be over-represented. Individuals with type 1 diabetes displayed fewer insertions and more deletions at VDJ junctions. Patients' naive, central memory and regulatory TCRB repertoires appeared more alike than those of healthy donors. Shorter TCRB CDR3s, moderately but significantly so, marked every one of the four CD4+ subsets in Type 1 diabetes patients.

Sort purity for all populations was recorded as exceeding 98%. Trimming left V 1 base short and J 4 bases short, with 7 bases between. CDR1 is SGHTA and CDR2 is FQGTGA in the germline V gene. The CDR3 covers 13 residues. The sample consisted of naive CD4+ T cells from blood. This TCR came from a young woman with type 1 diabetes. The V and J genes are TRBV7-3 and TRBJ2-5, with D possibly matching TRBD1 (6 bases). Here the CDR3 DNA reads TGTGCCAGCAGCTTAAACAGGGTAGAGACCCAGTACTTC. Its translation: CASSLNRVETQYF. Drawing the rest from reference TRBV7-3 and TRBJ2-5, the complete variable domain is GAGVSQTPSNKVTEKGKYVELRCDPISGHTALYWYRQSLGQGPEFLIYFQGTGAADDSGLPNDRFFAVRPEGSVSTLKIQRTERGDSAVYLCASSLNRVETQYFGPGTRLLVL.